This T cell receptor (beta chain) was sequenced during a study of beta chain features in type 1 diabetes (dated by TCRdb to the late 2010s). Turning to the overall study: No differences in mean age, gender distribution, total cell number or subset yield were found between patients and healthy donors. A total of some 100,000,000 sorted cells were examined across all samples, and a strong correlation was observed between cell number per subset and RNA yield. In the study, TCRB repertoires of sorted circulating CD4+ T cell subsets from recently diagnosed type 1 diabetes patients were compared with those of matched healthy donors. Whereas all 28 donors provided naive and central memory subsets, regulatory and stem cell-like memory subsets were isolated from just 8 patients and about 8 healthy donors.

Each donor gave one peripheral blood draw, averaging roughly 100 mL, which was collected into heparinised tubes. A BD FACSAria II and a panel including CD45RO, CCR7, CD25, CD127, CD95 and CD27 were used to sort naive, central memory, regulatory and stem cell-like memory CD4+ T cells. A purity above 98% was achieved for all sorted populations. PBMCs were isolated right away by Lymphoprep density gradient centrifugation and were stained directly, without culture. So that batch effects would be minimized, each experiment stained and sorted samples in pairs, pairing one healthy donor with one patient. Results the study describes overall, beyond this receptor: The naive, central memory and regulatory TCRB repertoires appeared to resemble one another more closely among patients than among healthy donors. Shorter templates might be favored by PCR, yet because patient and control samples were amplified and corrected together, any such skew would affect both groups equally. Because cDNA was sequenced instead of genomic DNA, highly expressing activated cells could be over-represented, though the groups showed no difference in activation or CD3 levels. Fewer insertions and more nucleotide deletions at VDJ recombination sites were observed in patients with type 1 diabetes, implying thymic rearrangement abnormalities. Type 1 diabetes patients showed a moderate but significant shortening of TCRB CDR3 length in all four CD4+ subsets. HLA sub-analyses involved small numbers of individuals, so any influence of HLA type on TCRB rearrangement remained unresolved.

The CDR3 spans 15 residues, from the cysteine through the phenylalanine. Kept here is only the CDR3 DNA, which spans 45 bases and is read in frame from base 1. This clone was found many times. There is no known antigen for this receptor. No much larger clone exists at a distance of one base, and base qualities are not known. The entire isolated RNA was reverse transcribed using the High Capacity cDNA Reverse Transcription Kit, and thus expressed TCRB transcripts were sequenced. Naive, central memory and regulatory T cell samples underwent deep immunoSEQ sequencing, averaging roughly 3.3 million total reads per sample. After sorted cells were lysed in RLT buffer, RNA was extracted with DNase-treated RNeasy Micro or Mini kits, with the choice depending on cell number. To prevent cross-contamination, each cell subset was processed individually, whereas patient and healthy donor samples were processed jointly. Using the immunoSEQ multiplex PCR, TCRB sequences were amplified from cDNA into 87-bp fragments spanning the CDR3 region. Sequencing of the amplicons was done on the Illumina HiSeq platform. In the authors' own workflow: Synthetic template baselines were used to correct PCR bias computationally, reads within Hamming distance 2 were collapsed together, and singletons that could not be merged were discarded. Reads were aligned against IMGT to assign V, D and J genes, CDR3 length and insertions or deletions at six rearrangement sites. Within each subset, clonotype counts were normalized to sorted cell number, and only after that were true diversity and Gini coefficients computed with the tcR R package. The overlap coefficient, calculated on TCRB nucleotide sequences, was used to measure repertoire sharing. TCRdb's version of the immuneACCESS table is confined to in-frame rearrangements and falls short of the full clone set. An unresolved V gene accounts for under half of the shortfall where checked; the remainder is of unknown origin. V and J calls and clone size are as listed in that table; D and trimming were resolved from the DNA. This sample has hundreds of thousands of clones in its table, and about a tenth of those were observed once. The ten biggest clones cover around 1% of the sample.

The sequencing sample was made of central memory CD4+ T cells from blood. The chain joins TRBV21-1 to TRBJ2-7; TRBD1 is the table's D call and was not checked against the DNA. TRBV21-1 is a pseudogene locus. The receptor comes from a man aged 30-40 years with type 1 diabetes. DNA sequence: TGTGCCAGCAGCAAAGTCGGGGCAGACCCAGGGGGGCAGTACTTC. It translates to CASSKVGADPGGQYF.